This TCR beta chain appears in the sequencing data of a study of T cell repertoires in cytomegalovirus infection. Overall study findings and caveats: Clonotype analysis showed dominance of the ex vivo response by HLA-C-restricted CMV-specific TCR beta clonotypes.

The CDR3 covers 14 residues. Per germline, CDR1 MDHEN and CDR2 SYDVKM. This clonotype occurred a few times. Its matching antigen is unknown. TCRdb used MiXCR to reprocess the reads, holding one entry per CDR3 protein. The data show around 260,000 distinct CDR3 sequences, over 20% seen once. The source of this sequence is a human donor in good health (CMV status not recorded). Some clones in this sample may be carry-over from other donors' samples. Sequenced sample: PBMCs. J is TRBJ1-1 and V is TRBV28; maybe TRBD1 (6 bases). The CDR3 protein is CASKNGQLNTEAFF. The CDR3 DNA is TGTGCTAGTAAAAATGGACAGCTGAACACTGAAGCTTTCTTT.